This T cell receptor (beta chain) was retrieved from a study of long-term antiretroviral therapy in people with HIV. Study-wide background: When the earliest samples were collected, ART was typically delayed until CD4 counts fell.

Study findings and constraints: Whereas controls had wider CDR3 length ranges, HIV repertoires had narrower ones.

Samples held about 0.9-10 million cryopreserved PBMC, and DNA extraction followed. Version v3.0 of the immunoSEQ assay was performed at survey level. A target of roughly 40,000-55,000 T-cell genomes per sample was set for sequencing. Profiled with immunoSEQ multiplex PCR; TCRdb holds only in-frame clones, not every one. The sample includes around 26,000 clones, around 79% seen only once; the top ten take 10%. Worth noting for this clone: What it recognizes is unknown.

Germline CDR1 reads SNHLY; CDR2 reads FYNNEI. CDR3 length: 12 amino acids. Trimming removed 4 bases from V and 5 bases from J, with 8 bases in between. V is TRBV2 and J is TRBJ2-5; D unresolved. The TCR was taken from a woman in her thirties or forties with HIV. Material: unsorted PBMCs, obtained 1.2 years after starting antiretroviral therapy. The CDR3 reads CASSAEVETQYF. DNA of the CDR3: TGTGCCAGCAGTGCAGAAGTGGAGACCCAGTACTTC.